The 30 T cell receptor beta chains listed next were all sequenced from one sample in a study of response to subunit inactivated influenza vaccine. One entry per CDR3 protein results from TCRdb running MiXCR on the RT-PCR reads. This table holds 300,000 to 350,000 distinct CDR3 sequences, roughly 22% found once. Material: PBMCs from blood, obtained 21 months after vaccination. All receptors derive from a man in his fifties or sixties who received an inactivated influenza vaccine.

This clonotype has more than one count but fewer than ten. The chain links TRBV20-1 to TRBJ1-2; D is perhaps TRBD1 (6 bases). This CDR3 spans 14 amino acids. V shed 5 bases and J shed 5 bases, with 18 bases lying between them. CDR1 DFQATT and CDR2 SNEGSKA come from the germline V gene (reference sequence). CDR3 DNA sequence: TGCAGTGCTTCCCGGGGCGGGGGCAAGTATGGCTACACCTTC. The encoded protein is CSASRGGGKYGYTF.

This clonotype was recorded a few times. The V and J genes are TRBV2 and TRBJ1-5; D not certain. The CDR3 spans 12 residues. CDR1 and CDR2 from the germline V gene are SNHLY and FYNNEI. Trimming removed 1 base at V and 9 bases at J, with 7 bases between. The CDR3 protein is CASSEGARPQHF. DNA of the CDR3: TGTGCCAGCAGTGAAGGAGCTAGGCCCCAGCATTTT.

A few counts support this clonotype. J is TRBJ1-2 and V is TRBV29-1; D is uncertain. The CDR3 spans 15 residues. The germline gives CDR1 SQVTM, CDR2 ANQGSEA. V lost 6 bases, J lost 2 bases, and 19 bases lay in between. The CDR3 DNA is TGCAGCGTAGTCGGATACAGCTCGCCCAACTATGGCTACACCTTC. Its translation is CSVVGYSSPNYGYTF.

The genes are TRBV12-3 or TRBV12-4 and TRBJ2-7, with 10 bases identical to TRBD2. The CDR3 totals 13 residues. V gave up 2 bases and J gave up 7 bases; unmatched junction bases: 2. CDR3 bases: TGTGCCAGCAGTTTACTAGCGGGAGTTGAGCAGTACTTC. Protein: CASSLLAGVEQYF.

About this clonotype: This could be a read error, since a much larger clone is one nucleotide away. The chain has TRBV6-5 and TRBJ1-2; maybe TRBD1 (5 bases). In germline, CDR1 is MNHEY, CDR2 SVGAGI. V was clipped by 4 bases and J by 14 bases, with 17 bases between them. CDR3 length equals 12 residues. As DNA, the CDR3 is TGTGCCAGCAGTTCTCCCCGACAGTGTTGGACCTTC. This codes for CASSSPRQCWTF.

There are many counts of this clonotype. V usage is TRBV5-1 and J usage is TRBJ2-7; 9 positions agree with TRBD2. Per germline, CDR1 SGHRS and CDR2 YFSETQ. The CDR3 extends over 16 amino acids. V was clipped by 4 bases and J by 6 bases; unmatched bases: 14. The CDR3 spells CASSPGWLAGPLEQYF. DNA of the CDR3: TGCGCCAGCAGCCCCGGTTGGCTAGCGGGGCCCCTCGAGCAGTACTTC.

CDR3 amino acids: CSARAGPTYGYTF. The CDR3 nucleotides read TGCAGTGCTAGAGCAGGACCTACCTATGGCTACACCTTC. This chain joins TRBV20-1 and TRBJ1-2; D uncertain. V was trimmed by 1 base and J by 4 bases, leaving 10 bases between them. This CDR3 comprises 13 residues. Germline loops: CDR1 DFQATT, CDR2 SNEGSKA (reference sequence).

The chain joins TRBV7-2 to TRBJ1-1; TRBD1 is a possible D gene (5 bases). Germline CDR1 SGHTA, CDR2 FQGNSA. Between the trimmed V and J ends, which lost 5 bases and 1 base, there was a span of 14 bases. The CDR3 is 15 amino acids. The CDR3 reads CASSRLGRPNTEAFF. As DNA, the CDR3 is TGTGCCAGCAGCCGTTTGGGACGGCCGAACACTGAAGCTTTCTTT.

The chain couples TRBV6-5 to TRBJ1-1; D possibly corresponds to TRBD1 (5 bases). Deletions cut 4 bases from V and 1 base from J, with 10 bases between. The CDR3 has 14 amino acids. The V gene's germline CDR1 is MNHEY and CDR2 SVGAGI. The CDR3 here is CASSWGRSNTEAFF. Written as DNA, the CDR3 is TGTGCCAGCAGTTGGGGCAGATCGAACACTGAAGCTTTCTTT.

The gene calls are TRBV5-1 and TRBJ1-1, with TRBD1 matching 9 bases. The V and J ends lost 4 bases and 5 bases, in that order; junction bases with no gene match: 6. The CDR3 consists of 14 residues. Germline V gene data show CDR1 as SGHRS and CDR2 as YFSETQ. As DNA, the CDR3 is TGCGCCAGCAGCACGGGACAGGGTTGGACTGAAGCTTTCTTT. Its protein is CASSTGQGWTEAFF.

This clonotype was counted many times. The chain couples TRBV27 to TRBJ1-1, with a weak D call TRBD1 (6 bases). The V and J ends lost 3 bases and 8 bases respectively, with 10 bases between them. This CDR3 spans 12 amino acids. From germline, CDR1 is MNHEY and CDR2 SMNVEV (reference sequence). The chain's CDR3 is CASSFAQGEAFF. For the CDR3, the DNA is TGTGCCAGCAGTTTTGCCCAGGGGGAAGCTTTCTTT.

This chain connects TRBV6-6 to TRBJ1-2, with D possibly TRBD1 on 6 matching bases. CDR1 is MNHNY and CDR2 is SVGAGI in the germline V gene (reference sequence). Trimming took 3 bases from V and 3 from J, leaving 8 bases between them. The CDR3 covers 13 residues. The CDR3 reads CASSYEGDYGYTF. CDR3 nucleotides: TGTGCCAGCAGTTATGAGGGGGACTATGGCTACACCTTC.

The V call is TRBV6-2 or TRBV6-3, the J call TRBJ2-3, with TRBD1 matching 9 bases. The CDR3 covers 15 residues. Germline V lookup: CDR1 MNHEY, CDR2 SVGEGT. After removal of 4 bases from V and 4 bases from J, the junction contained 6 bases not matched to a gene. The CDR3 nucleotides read TGTGCCAGCAGTTCACAGGGGGCGCCGCCAGATACGCAGTATTTT. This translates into CASSSQGAPPDTQYF.

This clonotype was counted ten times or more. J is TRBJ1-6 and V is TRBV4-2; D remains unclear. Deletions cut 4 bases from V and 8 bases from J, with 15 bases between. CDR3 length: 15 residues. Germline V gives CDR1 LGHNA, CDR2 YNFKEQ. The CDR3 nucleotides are TGTGCCAGCAGCCTCCGCGGGGTCGGGGATTCACCCCTCCACTTT. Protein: CASSLRGVGDSPLHF.

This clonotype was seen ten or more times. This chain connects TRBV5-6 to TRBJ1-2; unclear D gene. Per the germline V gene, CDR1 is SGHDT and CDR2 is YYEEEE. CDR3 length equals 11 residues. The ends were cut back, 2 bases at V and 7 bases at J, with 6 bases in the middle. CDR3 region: CASSFGSGYTF. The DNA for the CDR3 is TGTGCCAGCAGCTTTGGGTCTGGCTACACCTTC. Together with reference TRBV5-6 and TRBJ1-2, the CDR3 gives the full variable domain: DAGVTQSPTHLIKTRGQQVTLRCSPKSGHDTVSWYQQALGQGPQFIFQYYEEEERQRGNFPDRFSGHQFPNYSSELNVNALLLGDSALYLCASSFGSGYTFGSGTRLTVV.

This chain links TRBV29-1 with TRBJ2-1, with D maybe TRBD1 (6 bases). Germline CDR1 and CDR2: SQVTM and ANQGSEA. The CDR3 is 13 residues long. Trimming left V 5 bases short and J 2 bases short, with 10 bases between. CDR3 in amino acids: CSVQGDTYNEQFF. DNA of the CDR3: TGCAGCGTTCAAGGGGACACCTACAATGAGCAGTTCTTC.

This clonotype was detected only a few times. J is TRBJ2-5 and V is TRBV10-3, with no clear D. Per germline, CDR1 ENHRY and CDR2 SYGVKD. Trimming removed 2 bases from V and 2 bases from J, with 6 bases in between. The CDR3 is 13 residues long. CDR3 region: CAISEATQETQYF. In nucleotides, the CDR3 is TGTGCCATCAGTGAGGCCACACAAGAGACCCAGTACTTC.

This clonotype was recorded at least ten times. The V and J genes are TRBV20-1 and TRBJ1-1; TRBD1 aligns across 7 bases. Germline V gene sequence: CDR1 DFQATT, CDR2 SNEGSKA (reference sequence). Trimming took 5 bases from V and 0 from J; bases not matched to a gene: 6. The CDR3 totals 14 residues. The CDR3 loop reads CSAEDRSVNTEAFF. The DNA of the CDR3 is TGCAGTGCTGAGGACAGGAGCGTGAACACTGAAGCTTTCTTT.

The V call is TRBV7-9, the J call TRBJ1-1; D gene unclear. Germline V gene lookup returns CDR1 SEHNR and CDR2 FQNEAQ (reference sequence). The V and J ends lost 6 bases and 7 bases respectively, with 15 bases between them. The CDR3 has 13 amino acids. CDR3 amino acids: CASSQLTGFEAFF. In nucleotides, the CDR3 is TGTGCCAGCAGTCAACTCACCGGATTTGAAGCTTTCTTT.

The CDR3: CASSLEENTGELFF. CDR3 DNA: TGTGCCAGCTCACTCGAGGAGAACACCGGGGAGCTGTTTTTT. The chain recombines TRBV18 with TRBJ2-2; D gene uncertain. The CDR3 runs to 14 residues. CDR1 is KGHSH, CDR2 LQKENI, per germline. V was cut by 4 bases and J by 1 base, with 7 bases left in between.

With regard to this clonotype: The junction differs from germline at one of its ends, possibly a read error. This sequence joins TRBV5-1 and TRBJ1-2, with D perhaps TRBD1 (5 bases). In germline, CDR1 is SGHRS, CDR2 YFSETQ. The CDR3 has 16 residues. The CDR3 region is CASRLGTGPGRGGYTF. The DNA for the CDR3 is TGCGCCAGCAGATTGGGTACCGGGCCGGGCCGGGGCGGCTACACCTTC. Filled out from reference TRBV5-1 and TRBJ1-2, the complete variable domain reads KAGVTQTPRYLIKTRGQQVTLSCSPISGHRSVSWYQQTPGQGLQFLFEYFSETQRNKGNFPGRFSGRQFSNSRSEMNVSTLELGDSALYLCASRLGTGPGRGGYTFGSGTRLTVV.

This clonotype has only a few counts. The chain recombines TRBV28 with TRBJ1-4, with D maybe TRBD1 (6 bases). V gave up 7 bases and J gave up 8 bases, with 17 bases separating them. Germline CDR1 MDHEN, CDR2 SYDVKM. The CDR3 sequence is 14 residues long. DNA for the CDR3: TGTGCCAGCACCCTACAGGGAAACAGGGAAAAACTGTTTTTT. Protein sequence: CASTLQGNREKLFF.

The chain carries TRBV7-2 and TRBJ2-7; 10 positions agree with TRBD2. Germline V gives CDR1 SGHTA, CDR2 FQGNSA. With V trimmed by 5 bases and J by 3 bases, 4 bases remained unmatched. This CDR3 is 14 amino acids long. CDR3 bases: TGTGCCAGCAGCCCAACTAGCGGGGACTACGAGCAGTACTTC. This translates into CASSPTSGDYEQYF. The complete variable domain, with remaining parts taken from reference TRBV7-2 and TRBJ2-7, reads GAGVSQSPSNKVTEKGKDVELRCDPISGHTALYWYRQSLGQGLEFLIYFQGNSAPDKSGLPSDRFSAERTGGSVSTLTIQRTQQEDSAVYLCASSPTSGDYEQYFGPGTRLTVT.

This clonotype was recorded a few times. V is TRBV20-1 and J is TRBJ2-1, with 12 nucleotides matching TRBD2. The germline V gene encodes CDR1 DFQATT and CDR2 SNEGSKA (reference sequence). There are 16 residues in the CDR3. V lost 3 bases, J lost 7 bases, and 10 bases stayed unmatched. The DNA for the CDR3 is TGCAGTGCTAGGACTAGCGGGAGAGTCGGTTTGAATGAGCAGTTCTTC. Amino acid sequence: CSARTSGRVGLNEQFF.

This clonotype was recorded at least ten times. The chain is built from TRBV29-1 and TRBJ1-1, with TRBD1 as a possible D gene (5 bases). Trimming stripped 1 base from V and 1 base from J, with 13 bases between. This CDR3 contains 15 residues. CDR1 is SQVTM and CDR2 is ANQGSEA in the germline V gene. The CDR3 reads CSVEGWGTGNTEAFF. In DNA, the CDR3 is TGCAGCGTTGAAGGATGGGGGACCGGGAACACTGAAGCTTTCTTT. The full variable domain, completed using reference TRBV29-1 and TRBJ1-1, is SAVISQKPSRDICQRGTSLTIQCQVDSQVTMMFWYRQQPGQSLTLIATANQGSEATYESGFVIDKFPISRPNLTFSTLTVSNMSPEDSSIYLCSVEGWGTGNTEAFFGQGTRLTVV.

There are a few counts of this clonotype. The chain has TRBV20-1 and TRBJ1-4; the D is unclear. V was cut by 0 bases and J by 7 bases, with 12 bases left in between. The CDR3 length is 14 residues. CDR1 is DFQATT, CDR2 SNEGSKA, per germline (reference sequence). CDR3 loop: CSARDWRDGEKLFF. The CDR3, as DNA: TGCAGTGCTAGAGATTGGCGGGATGGTGAAAAACTGTTTTTT.

In DNA form, the CDR3 reads TGTGCCAGCAGTGTTGTTCCACCTTACACCGGGGAGCTGTTTTTT. Its protein product is CASSVVPPYTGELFF. J is TRBJ2-2 and V is TRBV2; D not resolved. The CDR3 runs to 15 residues. Trimming removed 4 bases from V and 3 bases from J, with 12 bases in between. Germline loops: CDR1 SNHLY, CDR2 FYNNEI.

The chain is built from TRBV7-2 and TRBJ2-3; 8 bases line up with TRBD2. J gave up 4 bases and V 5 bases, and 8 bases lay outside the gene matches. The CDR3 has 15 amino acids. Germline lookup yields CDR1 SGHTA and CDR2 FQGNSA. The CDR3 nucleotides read TGTGCCAGCAGCAAACCCGGGACTAGTTCAGATACGCAGTATTTT. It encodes CASSKPGTSSDTQYF.

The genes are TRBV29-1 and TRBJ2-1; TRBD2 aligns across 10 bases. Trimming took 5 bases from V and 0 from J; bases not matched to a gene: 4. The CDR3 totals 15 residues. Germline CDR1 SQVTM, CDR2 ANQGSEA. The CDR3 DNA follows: TGCAGCGTTCTCACTAGCGGGAACTCCTACAATGAGCAGTTCTTC. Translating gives CSVLTSGNSYNEQFF.

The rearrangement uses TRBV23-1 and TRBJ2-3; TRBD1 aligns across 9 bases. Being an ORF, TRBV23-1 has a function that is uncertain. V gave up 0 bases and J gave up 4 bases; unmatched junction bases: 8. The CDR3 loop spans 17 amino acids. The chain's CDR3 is CASSQSRGDRVSDTQYF. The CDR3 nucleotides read TGCGCCAGCAGTCAATCGAGAGGGGACAGGGTTTCAGATACGCAGTATTTT.